The 20 T cell receptor beta chains below come from one sample, sequenced in a study of CD8+CD57+ T cells in acquired aplastic anemia. By flow cytometry, patients selected for sequencing had shown an expansion of CD8+CD57+ cells. Genomic DNA served as template for TCR beta VDJ and CDR3 profiling. TCRdb re-called the reads through MiXCR, storing one row per CDR3 protein. Of more than 150,000 distinct CDR3 sequences listed, approximately 48% are singletons. The sequenced material came from sorted CD4+, CD8+, or CD8+CD57+ T cells (not recorded which) from PBMCs. These receptors were taken from a human donor with aplastic anemia.

This clonotype has ten or more counts. The chain is built from TRBV7-2 and TRBJ1-2; perhaps TRBD1 as D (5 bases). V shed 4 bases and J shed 7 bases, with 13 bases lying between them. From germline, CDR1 is SGHTA and CDR2 FQGNSA. The CDR3 length is 13 residues. This chain's CDR3 is CASSSPSRAGYTF. CDR3 DNA: TGTGCCAGCAGCTCCCCTTCCAGGGCTGGCTACACCTTC.

On this clonotype itself: The CDR3 does not close with the conserved phenylalanine or tryptophan, likely indicating a read error. The V call is TRBV10-3, the J call TRBJ1-3, with D maybe TRBD1 (5 bases). V lost 5 bases and J 4 bases, leaving 9 bases between the germline ends. Germline V gene data show CDR1 as ENHRY and CDR2 as SYGVKD. The CDR3 is made up of 13 amino acids. This CDR3 reads CAISPGPGNTIYS. CDR3 in DNA: TGTGCCATCAGTCCGGGGCCCGGAAACACCATATATTCT.

The CDR3 is CATSGASGYTF. The DNA for the CDR3 is TGTGCCACCAGTGGCGCGAGTGGCTACACCTTC. The J gene is TRBJ1-2, the V gene TRBV24-1; D remains ambiguous. CDR1 and CDR2 (germline): KGHDR, SFDVKD. Trimming pared 5 bases from V and 7 bases from J, leaving 7 bases between. This CDR3 has 11 amino acids.

This clonotype was seen only a few times. A much larger clone lies a single base off, so this may be a read error. V is TRBV6-2 or TRBV6-3 and J is TRBJ2-3, with D perhaps matching TRBD1 (5 bases). The CDR3 loop spans 14 amino acids. CDR1 MNHEY and CDR2 SVGEGT come from the germline V gene. This CDR3 is CATQDTWITGTQYF. CDR3 DNA: TGTGCCACCCAGGACACTTGGATCACAGGTACGCAGTATTTT.

This CDR3 is CASRDGWGVNSPLHF. CDR3 sequence (DNA): TGTGCCAGTAGAGATGGATGGGGCGTCAATTCACCCCTCCACTTT. J is TRBJ1-6 and V is TRBV19; D may be TRBD1 (5 bases). The CDR3 has 15 amino acids. V lost 6 bases to trimming and J lost 7 bases, with 16 bases between them. From germline, CDR1 is LNHDA and CDR2 SQIVND (reference sequence).

The chain links TRBV15 to TRBJ2-7, with TRBD2 as a possible D gene (5 bases). This CDR3 comprises 15 residues. Germline V gene data show CDR1 as LNHNV and CDR2 as YYDKDF (reference sequence). V was shortened by 3 bases and J by 5 bases, with 17 bases between the two germline ends. CDR3 residues: CATSSGRGLRNEQYF. The CDR3 region has the DNA TGTGCCACCAGCAGCGGCCGGGGTCTCCGTAACGAGCAGTACTTC.

Concerning this clonotype itself: One end of the junction varies from germline; a read error may be responsible. The V and J genes are TRBV12-3 or TRBV12-4 and TRBJ2-5; D could derive from TRBD1 or TRBD2 (6 bases each). The CDR3 runs to 15 residues. CDR3 region: CASSPGAQVQEAQYF. The CDR3, as DNA: TGTGCCAGCAGTCCGGGGGCCCAGGTACAAGAGGCCCAGTACTTC.

The V call is TRBV29-1, the J call TRBJ1-2; 8 bases line up with TRBD1. Germline loops: CDR1 SQVTM, CDR2 ANQGSEA. J was trimmed by 8 bases and V by 7 bases; bases with no gene match: 9. The CDR3 covers 12 residues. DNA for the CDR3: TGCAGCGCTCAGCCCACAGGGGGAGGCTACACCTTC. Protein product: CSAQPTGGGYTF.

This chain joins TRBV10-3 and TRBJ2-7, with D unresolved. Looked up from germline, CDR1 is ENHRY and CDR2 is SYGVKD. The V end was cut by 2 bases, the J end by 2 bases, with 4 bases between. This CDR3 contains 12 residues. The CDR3 DNA reads as TGTGCCATCAGTGAGGTAGCCTACGAGCAGTACTTC. This sequence encodes CAISEVAYEQYF.

The V and J genes are TRBV10-3 and TRBJ2-2, with D possibly TRBD1 on 6 matching bases. Germline CDR1 is ENHRY and CDR2 is SYGVKD. The CDR3 loop spans 17 amino acids. Trimming pared 4 bases from V and 5 bases from J, leaving 20 bases between. CDR3 sequence: CAISGPTQGRGTGELFF. CDR3 nucleotide sequence: TGTGCCATCAGTGGGCCAACACAGGGTCGAGGAACCGGGGAGCTGTTTTTT.

This clonotype was picked up a small number of times. An end of the junction differs from the germline gene, which may be a read error. This rearrangement joins TRBV4-1 to TRBJ1-4, with D perhaps matching TRBD1 (5 bases). Germline CDR1 and CDR2: MGHRA and YSYEKL. The CDR3 is made up of 13 amino acids. In DNA, the CDR3 is TGCGCCAGCCGGGGCAGGGTTAATGAAGAACTGTTTTTT. It translates to CASRGRVNEELFF.

This chain uses TRBV7-9 with TRBJ2-7; D call uncertain. Germline-derived CDR1 and CDR2 are SEHNR and FQNEAQ (reference sequence). The CDR3 totals 12 residues. V lost 5 bases and J 4 bases, leaving 9 bases between the germline ends. CDR3 sequence reads: CASSADTYEQYF. In nucleotides, the CDR3 is TGTGCCAGCAGCGCAGACACTTACGAGCAGTACTTC.

About this clonotype: This sequence may be a read error, since a much larger clone differs from it by one base. This chain uses TRBV5-1 with TRBJ1-1, with TRBD1 matching 7 bases. In germline, CDR1 is SGHRS, CDR2 YFSETQ. This CDR3 is 14 amino acids long. The CDR3 bases are TGCGCCAGCAGACGACAGGGTTTAGGAACTGAAGCTCTCTTT. This sequence encodes CASRRQGLGTEALF.

This chain connects TRBV14 to TRBJ1-5; perhaps TRBD1 as D (5 bases). Germline assignment: CDR1 SGHDN and CDR2 FVKESK. Trimming removed 6 bases from V and 1 base from J, with 16 bases in between. The length of the CDR3 is 16 residues. The CDR3 coding sequence is TGTGCCAGCAGTGAAAGAGCAGGGTGGAGCAATCAGCCCCAGCATTTT. It yields the protein CASSERAGWSNQPQHF. Based on the CDR3 plus reference TRBV14 and TRBJ1-5, the full variable domain is EAGVTQFPSHSVIEKGQTVTLRCDPISGHDNLYWYRRVMGKEIKFLLHFVKESKQDESGMPNNRFLAERTGGTYSTLKVQPAELEDSGVYFCASSERAGWSNQPQHFGDGTRLSIL.

Worth noting for this clonotype: This may arise from a read error, as a much more abundant clone is one base away. The chain couples TRBV5-1 to TRBJ1-1; perhaps TRBD1 as D (5 bases). This CDR3 is built from 18 residues. Germline values: CDR1 SGHRS, CDR2 YFSETQ. CDR3 in amino acids: CSSSLGWDGSGSNTEAFF. Written as DNA, the CDR3 is TGCTCCAGCAGCTTGGGTTGGGACGGGAGCGGGTCGAACACTGAAGCTTTCTTT.

This chain links TRBV2 with TRBJ1-5; TRBD1 might be the D (5 bases). This CDR3 is built from 15 residues. Germline lookup yields CDR1 SNHLY and CDR2 FYNNEI. Trimming cost V 6 bases and J 5 bases, with 17 bases left between them. The CDR3 protein is CASSLGVGGDQPQHF. CDR3 in DNA: TGTGCCAGCAGCCTAGGGGTCGGTGGGGATCAGCCCCAGCATTTT.

This clonotype was counted once. This rearrangement joins TRBV24-1 to TRBJ2-2; D uncertain. The germline V and J ends were trimmed by 6 bases and 0 bases, with 19 bases remaining between them. The CDR3 totals 18 residues. Germline CDR1 reads KGHDR; CDR2 reads SFDVKD. The CDR3 spells CATSNTIRGPANTGELFF. In DNA form, the CDR3 reads TGTGCCACCAGTAATACGATCCGTGGCCCTGCGAACACCGGGGAGCTGTTTTTT.

This clonotype has only a few counts. This chain joins TRBV6-1 and TRBJ2-7; the match to TRBD1 covers 8 bases. V lost 8 bases, J lost 2 bases, and 5 bases stayed unmatched. There are 13 residues in the CDR3. Germline assignment: CDR1 MNHNS and CDR2 SASEGT. CDR3 DNA: TGTGCCAGCGGACGGGACAGGCCCTACGAGCAGTACTTC. It encodes CASGRDRPYEQYF.

This clonotype was seen many times. V usage is TRBV3-1 and J usage is TRBJ2-7; D not certain. The length of the CDR3 is 14 residues. Looked up from germline, CDR1 is LGHDT and CDR2 is YNNKEL (reference sequence). V dropped 0 bases and J dropped 0 bases, with 6 bases sitting between them. The CDR3 DNA follows: TGTGCCAGCAGCCAAGATCTGGTCTCCTACGAGCAGTACTTC. Protein: CASSQDLVSYEQYF.

CDR3 bases: TGTGCCAGCAGCTCTCCGGGAGGGTACTACGAGCAGTACTTC. This encodes CASSSPGGYYEQYF. This chain links TRBV7-8 with TRBJ2-7; 8 bases are a match to TRBD2. Looked up from germline, CDR1 is SGHVS and CDR2 is FQNEAQ. V lost 4 bases and J lost 3; bases outside the gene matches: 5. The CDR3 covers 14 residues.